Sequencing of this T cell receptor (beta chain) was carried out in a study of T cell responses to AZD1222 COVID-19 vaccine. Assay used: immunoSEQ multiplex PCR; TCRdb lists only in-frame clones, some missing. The sample lists roughly 190,000 clones, just over 90% occurring once. This clonotype was obtained from an adult in good health. Source: peripheral blood, taken on day 0 of AZD1222 vaccination.

The CDR3 sequence is CASSVAGNYGYTF. Written as DNA, the CDR3 is TGTGCCAGCAGTGTGGCGGGTAACTATGGCTACACCTTC. V gene TRBV25-1 combines with J gene TRBJ1-2; D is unclear. V lost 4 bases and J lost 1, with 7 bases in between. The CDR3 loop spans 13 amino acids. Looked up from germline, CDR1 is MGHDK and CDR2 is SYGVNS.